Below, 13 T cell receptor beta chains from the same sample are listed, as sequenced in a study of blood T cell repertoires in COVID-19. Clones were sequenced by immunoSEQ multiplex PCR, and TCRdb holds only the in-frame ones, with some missing. The table records approximately 300,000 clones, about 92% of them present only once. The sequenced sample was PBMCs or T cells enriched from blood (not recorded which). These receptors were taken from a woman aged 25 to 39 who had recovered from COVID-19.

This clone was seen more than once but under ten times. The chain carries TRBV2 and TRBJ1-2; D gene ambiguous. Germline loops: CDR1 SNHLY, CDR2 FYNNEI. Deletions cut 7 bases from V and 0 bases from J, with 12 bases between. This CDR3 comprises 14 residues. Here the CDR3 DNA reads TGTGCCAGCACCCCTAGTCAAACTAACTATGGCTACACCTTC. Protein product: CASTPSQTNYGYTF.

This clone occurred once. The chain uses TRBV4-2 and TRBJ2-2, with 12 nucleotides matching TRBD2. The J segment lost 0 bases and the V segment lost 4 bases, leaving 6 bases of the junction unmatched. Germline CDR1 is LGHNA and CDR2 is YNFKEQ. The CDR3 runs 18 residues. CDR3 sequence: CASSRLAGGPPNTGELFF. Written as DNA, the CDR3 is TGTGCCAGCAGCCGGCTAGCGGGAGGGCCCCCGAACACCGGGGAGCTGTTTTTT.

V and J are TRBV6-5 and TRBJ2-4; TRBD1 matches 9 bases. The junction had 3 bases not matched to a gene; V was cut back by 3 bases and J by 9 bases. The germline V gene has CDR1 MNHEY and CDR2 SVGAGI. CDR3 length: 13 residues. CDR3 residues: CASSYAGQGIQYF. For the CDR3, the DNA is TGTGCCAGCAGTTATGCGGGACAGGGCATTCAGTACTTC.

The rearrangement joins TRBV7-2 to TRBJ2-5, with D unresolved. This CDR3 comprises 14 residues. Trimming took off 6 bases at V and 0 bases at J, with 11 bases between the two ends. Germline lookup yields CDR1 SGHTA and CDR2 FQGNSA. CDR3 in amino acids: CASRLGAHQETQYF. The CDR3 DNA reads TGTGCCAGCAGGCTAGGAGCCCACCAAGAGACCCAGTACTTC.

V is TRBV18 and J is TRBJ1-1; 9 bases are a match to TRBD1. The germline gives CDR1 KGHSH, CDR2 LQKENI. The CDR3 covers 13 residues. The trim removed 4 bases at V and 3 bases at J, leaving 0 bases unmatched. CDR3 residues: CASSRTGDTEAFF. In DNA form, the CDR3 reads TGTGCCAGCTCACGGACAGGGGACACTGAAGCTTTCTTT.

The V call is TRBV25-1, the J call TRBJ1-3; 8 bases line up with TRBD1. This CDR3 has 18 residues. Trimming took 3 bases from V and 5 from J; bases not matched to a gene: 15. The germline V gene encodes CDR1 MGHDK and CDR2 SYGVNS. The CDR3 loop reads CASSDVGRTGHHRNTIYF. Here the CDR3 DNA reads TGTGCCAGCAGTGATGTGGGGAGGACAGGGCACCACCGAAACACCATATATTTT.

The chain uses TRBV13 and TRBJ2-2; possibly TRBD1 for D (5 bases). Germline-derived CDR1 and CDR2 are PRHDT and FYEKMQ (reference sequence). This CDR3 region has 18 residues. Trimming removed 6 bases from V and 0 bases from J, with 20 bases in between. The chain's CDR3 is CASRPWGSHIANTGELFF. CDR3 in DNA: TGTGCCAGCAGACCCTGGGGCTCGCATATCGCGAACACCGGGGAGCTGTTTTTT. Full variable domain (missing parts from reference TRBV13 and TRBJ2-2): AAGVIQSPRHLIKEKRETATLKCYPIPRHDTVYWYQQGPGQDPQFLISFYEKMQSDKGSIPDRFSAQQFSDYHSELNMSSLELGDSALYFCASRPWGSHIANTGELFFGEGSRLTVL.

This clone is a singleton in its sample. This chain joins TRBV23-1 and TRBJ1-3; no clear D. TRBV23-1 is marked as an open reading frame, function uncertain. CDR3 length: 15 amino acids. V was trimmed by 4 bases and J by 0 bases, leaving 10 bases between them. The CDR3 DNA is TGCGCCAGCAGTCTGCGGCAACGCTCTGGAAACACCATATATTTT. Residues: CASSLRQRSGNTIYF.

The J gene is TRBJ1-2, the V gene TRBV5-6; D may be TRBD1 (5 bases). The CDR3 is made up of 16 amino acids. Trimming removed 5 bases from V and 2 bases from J, with 19 bases in between. Looked up from germline, CDR1 is SGHDT and CDR2 is YYEEEE. The CDR3 reads CASSYGRGGINYGYTF. Written as DNA, the CDR3 is TGTGCCAGCAGTTACGGACGCGGGGGGATCAACTATGGCTACACCTTC.

This clone was seen only once. The chain has TRBV11-3 and TRBJ1-1; D unresolved. Per the germline V gene, CDR1 is SGHNT and CDR2 is YENEEA. V dropped 5 bases and J dropped 0 bases, with 13 bases sitting between them. The CDR3 contains 15 residues. CDR3 bases: TGTGCCAGCAGCGGAGGAACACTCATGAACACTGAAGCTTTCTTT. It is translated as CASSGGTLMNTEAFF.

The rearrangement links TRBV9 to TRBJ1-2; 7 bases line up with TRBD1. With V trimmed by 6 bases and J by 8 bases, 10 bases remained unmatched. CDR1 and CDR2 (germline): SGDLS, YYNGEE. The CDR3 totals 13 residues. CDR3 sequence reads: CASIYRGMCGYTF. Here the CDR3 DNA reads TGTGCCAGCATCTACAGGGGAATGTGCGGCTACACCTTC. Drawing the rest from reference TRBV9 and TRBJ1-2, the complete variable domain is DSGVTQTPKHLITATGQRVTLRCSPRSGDLSVYWYQQSLDQGLQFLIQYYNGEERAKGNILERFSAQQFPDLHSELNLSSLELGDSALYFCASIYRGMCGYTFGSGTRLTVV.

V is TRBV6-5 and J is TRBJ2-7, with TRBD1 matching 8 bases. The V gene's germline CDR1 is MNHEY and CDR2 SVGAGI. The CDR3 covers 14 residues. The V gene end was trimmed by 6 bases and the J gene end by 2 bases; junction bases not matched to a gene: 6. The CDR3 loop is CASSRGGQAYEQYF. For the CDR3, the DNA is TGTGCCAGCAGCCGTGGGGGACAGGCCTACGAGCAGTACTTC.

Only a few counts were recorded for this clone. The CDR3 reads CASSYGRLNSPLHF. The CDR3 nucleotides are TGTGCCAGCAGTTACGGCAGATTAAATTCACCCCTCCACTTT. The genes are TRBV6-5 and TRBJ1-6; D is unclear. Germline V lookup: CDR1 MNHEY, CDR2 SVGAGI. This CDR3 has 14 residues. V lost 2 bases to trimming and J lost 7 bases, with 9 bases between them.